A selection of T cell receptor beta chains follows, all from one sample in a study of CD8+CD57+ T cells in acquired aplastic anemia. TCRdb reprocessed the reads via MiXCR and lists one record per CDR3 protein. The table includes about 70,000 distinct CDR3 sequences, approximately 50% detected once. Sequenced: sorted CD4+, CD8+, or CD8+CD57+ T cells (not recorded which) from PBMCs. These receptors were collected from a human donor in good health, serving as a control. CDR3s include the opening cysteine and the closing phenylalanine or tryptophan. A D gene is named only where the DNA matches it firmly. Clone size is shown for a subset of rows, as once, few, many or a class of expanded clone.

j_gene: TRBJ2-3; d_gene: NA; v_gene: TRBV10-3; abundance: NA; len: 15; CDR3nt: TGTGCCATCAGTGAGGGGGGCGGCGGCACAGATACGCAGTATTTT; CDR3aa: CAISEGGGGTDTQYF
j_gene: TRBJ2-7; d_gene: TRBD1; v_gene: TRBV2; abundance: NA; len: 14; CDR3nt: TGTGCCAGCAGTCCGGGACAGGGGCTTTACGAGCAGTACTTC; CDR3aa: CASSPGQGLYEQYF
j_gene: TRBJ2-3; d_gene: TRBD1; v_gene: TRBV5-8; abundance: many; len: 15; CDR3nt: TGTGCCAGCAGCTTTAGACAGGGTTGGGGAGATACGCAGTATTTT; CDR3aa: CASSFRQGWGDTQYF
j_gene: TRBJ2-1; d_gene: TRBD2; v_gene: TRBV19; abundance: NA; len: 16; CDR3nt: TGTGCCAGTAGTATTTGGCGGGGGGCCCCGCGTAATGAGCAGTTCTTC; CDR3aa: CASSIWRGAPRNEQFF
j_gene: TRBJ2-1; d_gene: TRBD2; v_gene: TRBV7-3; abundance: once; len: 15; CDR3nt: TGTGCCAGCAGCCTAGCGGGGGGGCTTTCTGATGAGCAGTTCTTC; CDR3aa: CASSLAGGLSDEQFF
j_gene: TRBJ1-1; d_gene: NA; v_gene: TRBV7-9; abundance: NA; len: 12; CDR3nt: TGTGCCAGCACAAAGCTTGGCACTGAAGCTTTCTTT; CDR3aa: CASTKLGTEAFF
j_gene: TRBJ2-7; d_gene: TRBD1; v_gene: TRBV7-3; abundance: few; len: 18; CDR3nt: TGTGCCAGCAGCCGGGTTCCGGGACAGGGGGCGGACTCCTACGAGCAGTACTTC; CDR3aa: CASSRVPGQGADSYEQYF
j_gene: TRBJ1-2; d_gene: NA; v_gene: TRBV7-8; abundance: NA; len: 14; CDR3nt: TGTACCAGCAGCCAGGGCTCAGGGGCTCGGGGCTACACCTTC; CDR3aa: CTSSQGSGARGYTF
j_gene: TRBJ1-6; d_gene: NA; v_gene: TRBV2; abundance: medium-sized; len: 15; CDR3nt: TGTGCCAGCAACGTCTGGGGGGGTGGTAATTCACCCCTCCACTTT; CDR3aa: CASNVWGGGNSPLHF
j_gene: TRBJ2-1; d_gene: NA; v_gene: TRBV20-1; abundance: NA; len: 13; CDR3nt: TGCAGTGCTAACGAGCCACCCCACAATGAGCAGTTCTTC; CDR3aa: CSANEPPHNEQFF
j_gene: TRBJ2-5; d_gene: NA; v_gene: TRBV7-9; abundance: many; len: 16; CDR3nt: TGTGCCAGCAGCCCTGCCCTCAGTGGGGGTTATGAGACCCAGTACTTC; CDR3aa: CASSPALSGGYETQYF
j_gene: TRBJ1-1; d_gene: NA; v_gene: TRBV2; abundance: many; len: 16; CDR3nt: TGTGCCAGCAATTACGTGGTTGGGACGGACAACACTGAAGCTTTCTTT; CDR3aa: CASNYVVGTDNTEAFF
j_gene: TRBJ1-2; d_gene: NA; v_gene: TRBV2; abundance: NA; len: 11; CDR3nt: TGTGCCATACGGGATGCAGGGGGCTACACCTTC; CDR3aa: CAIRDAGGYTF
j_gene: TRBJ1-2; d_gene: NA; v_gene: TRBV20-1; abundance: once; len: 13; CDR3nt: TGCAGTGCTAGGTCCGGGACCTTTGACGACTACACCTTC; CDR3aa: CSARSGTFDDYTF
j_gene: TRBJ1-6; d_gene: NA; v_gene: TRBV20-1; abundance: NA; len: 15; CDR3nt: TGCAGTGCTAGTTTGGGAAGCTCCTATAATTCACCCCTCCACTTT; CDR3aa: CSASLGSSYNSPLHF
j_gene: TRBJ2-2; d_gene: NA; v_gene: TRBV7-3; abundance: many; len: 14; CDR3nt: TGTGCCAGCAGTTTCCTCGCGAACACCGGGGAGCTGTTTTTT; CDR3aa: CASSFLANTGELFF
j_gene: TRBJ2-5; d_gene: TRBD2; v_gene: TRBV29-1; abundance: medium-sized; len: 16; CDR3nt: TGCAGCGTTGAGAATTTGGGACTAGCAGGGCTAGAGACCCAGTACTTC; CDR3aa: CSVENLGLAGLETQYF
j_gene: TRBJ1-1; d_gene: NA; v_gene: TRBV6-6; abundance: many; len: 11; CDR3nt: TGTGCCAGCGACCAGGGCACTGAAGCTTTCTTT; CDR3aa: CASDQGTEAFF
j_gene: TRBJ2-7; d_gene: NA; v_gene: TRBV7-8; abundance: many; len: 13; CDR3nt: TGTGCCAGCAGCTTGGATAAGTGGTACGAGCAGTACTTC; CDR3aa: CASSLDKWYEQYF
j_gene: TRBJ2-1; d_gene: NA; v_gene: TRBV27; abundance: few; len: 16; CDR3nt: TGTGCCAGCAGTTTAGGGGGCTGGGCGGGGGTCAATGAGCAGTTCTTC; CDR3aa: CASSLGGWAGVNEQFF
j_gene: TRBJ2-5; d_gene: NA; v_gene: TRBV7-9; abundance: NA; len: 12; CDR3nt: TGTGCCAGCAGCTTAGGGGGGTGGGTTCAGTACTTC; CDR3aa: CASSLGGWVQYF
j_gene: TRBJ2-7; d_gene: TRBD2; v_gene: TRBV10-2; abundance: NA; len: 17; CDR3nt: TGCGCCAGCAGTGAGTCCTTTCGGCTAGCGGGGGCCTACGAGCAGTACTTC; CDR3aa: CASSESFRLAGAYEQYF
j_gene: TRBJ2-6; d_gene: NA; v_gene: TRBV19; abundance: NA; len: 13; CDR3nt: TGTGCCAGTAGCAAGGGGGGACGGATGCTCCTGACTTTC; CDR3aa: CASSKGGRMLLTF
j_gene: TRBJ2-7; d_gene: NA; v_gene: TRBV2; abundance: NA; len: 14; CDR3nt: TGTGCCAGCAATTACGAAGAAACCAACTACGGGCAGTACTTC; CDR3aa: CASNYEETNYGQYF
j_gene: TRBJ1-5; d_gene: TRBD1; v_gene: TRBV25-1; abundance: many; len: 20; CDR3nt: TGTGCCAGCAGTAAGGGGGCCCGGGACAGGGGCTCGATCAGCAATCAGCCCCAGCATTTT; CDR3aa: CASSKGARDRGSISNQPQHF
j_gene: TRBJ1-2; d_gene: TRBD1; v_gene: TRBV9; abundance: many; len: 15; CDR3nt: TGTGCCAGCAGCCCAACGGGACAGGGGATATTTGGCTACACCTTC; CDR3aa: CASSPTGQGIFGYTF
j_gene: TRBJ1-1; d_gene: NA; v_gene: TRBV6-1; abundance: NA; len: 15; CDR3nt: TGTGCCAGCGGTCCTGACAGCACAGGGAGGTTTGAAGCTTTCTTT; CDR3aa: CASGPDSTGRFEAFF
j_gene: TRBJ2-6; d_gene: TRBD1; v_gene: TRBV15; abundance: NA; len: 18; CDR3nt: TGTGCCACCAGCAGAGATCTGGGCAGGGGGTCTGGGGCCAACGTCCTGACTTTC; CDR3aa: CATSRDLGRGSGANVLTF
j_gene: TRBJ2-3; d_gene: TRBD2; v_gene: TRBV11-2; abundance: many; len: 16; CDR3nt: TGTGCCAGCAGCTTTGGGACTAGCGGGAAATCAGATACGCAGTATTTT; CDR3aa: CASSFGTSGKSDTQYF
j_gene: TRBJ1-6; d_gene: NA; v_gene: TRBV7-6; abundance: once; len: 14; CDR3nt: TGTGCCAGCAGCTTAAATGGGGCCGATTCACCCCTCCACTTT; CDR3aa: CASSLNGADSPLHF
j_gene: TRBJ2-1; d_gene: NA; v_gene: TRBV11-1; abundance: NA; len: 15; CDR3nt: TGTGCCAGCAGCCTTAGGGGACGGGGCCACAATGGGCAGTTCTTC; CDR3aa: CASSLRGRGHNGQFF
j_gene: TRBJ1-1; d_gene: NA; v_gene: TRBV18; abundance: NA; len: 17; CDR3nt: TGTGCCAGCTCACCGTCAGGCGGGGGATCGTTTTTGACTGAAGCTTTCTTT; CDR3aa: CASSPSGGGSFLTEAFF
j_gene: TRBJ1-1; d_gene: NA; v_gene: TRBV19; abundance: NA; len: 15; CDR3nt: TGTGCCAGTAGTATAGAGGCAACCAGGAACACTGAAGCTTTCTTT; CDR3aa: CASSIEATRNTEAFF
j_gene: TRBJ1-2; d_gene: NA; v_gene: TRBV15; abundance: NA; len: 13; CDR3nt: TGTGCCACCAGCACTGGAAGCGAGGATGGCTACACCTTC; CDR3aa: CATSTGSEDGYTF
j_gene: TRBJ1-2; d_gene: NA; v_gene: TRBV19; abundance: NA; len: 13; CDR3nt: TGTGCCAGTAGTATGCAGACAGCCTATGGCTACACCTTC; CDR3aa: CASSMQTAYGYTF
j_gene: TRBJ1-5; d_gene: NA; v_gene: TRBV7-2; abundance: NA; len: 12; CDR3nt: TGTGCCAGCAGCTTGGGACGCGCCTCCCAGCATTTT; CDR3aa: CASSLGRASQHF
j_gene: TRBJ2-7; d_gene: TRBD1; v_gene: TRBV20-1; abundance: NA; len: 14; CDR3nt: TGCAGTGCTAGATTGGGAGACAGGGGCAACGAGCAGTACTTC; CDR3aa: CSARLGDRGNEQYF
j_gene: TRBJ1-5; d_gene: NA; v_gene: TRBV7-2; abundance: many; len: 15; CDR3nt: TGTGCCAGCAGCTTAGTTTCAGGGCCCAATCAGCCCCAGCATTTT; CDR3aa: CASSLVSGPNQPQHF
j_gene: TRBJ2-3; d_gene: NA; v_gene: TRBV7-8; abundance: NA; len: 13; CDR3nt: TGTGCCAGCAGCCCCCGCGGCACAGATACGCAGTATTTT; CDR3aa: CASSPRGTDTQYF
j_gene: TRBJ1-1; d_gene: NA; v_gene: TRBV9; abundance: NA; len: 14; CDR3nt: TGTGCCAGCAGCGTTTCTAGGGGTAGCACTGAAGCTTTCTTT; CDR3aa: CASSVSRGSTEAFF
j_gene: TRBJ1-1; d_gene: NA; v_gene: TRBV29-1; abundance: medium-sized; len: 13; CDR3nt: TGCAGCGGCGAAAAATACATGAACACTGAAGCTTTCTTT; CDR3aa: CSGEKYMNTEAFF
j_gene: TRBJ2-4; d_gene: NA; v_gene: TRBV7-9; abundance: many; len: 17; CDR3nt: TGTGCCAGCAGCTACGCCCGCGCCGGAATAGCCAAAAACATTCAGTACTTC; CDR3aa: CASSYARAGIAKNIQYF
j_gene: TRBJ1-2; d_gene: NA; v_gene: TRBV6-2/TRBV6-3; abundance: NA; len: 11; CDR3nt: TGTGCCAGCAGTTACAAAGGGGGCTACACCTTC; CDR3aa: CASSYKGGYTF
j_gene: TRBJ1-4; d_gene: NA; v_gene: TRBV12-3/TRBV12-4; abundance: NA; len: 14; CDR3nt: TGTGCCAGCAGCCCGTCCCGGGGGAATGAAAAACTGTTTTTT; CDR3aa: CASSPSRGNEKLFF
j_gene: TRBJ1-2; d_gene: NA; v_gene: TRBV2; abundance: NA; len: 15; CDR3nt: TGTGCCAGCAGCCCCACGGGGTTAGCGGTCTATGGCTACACCTTC; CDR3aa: CASSPTGLAVYGYTF
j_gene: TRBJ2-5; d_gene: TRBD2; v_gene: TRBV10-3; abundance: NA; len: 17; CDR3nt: TGTGCCATCAGTGAGGGTCTAGCGGGGGGGGACCAAGAGACCCAGTACTTC; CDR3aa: CAISEGLAGGDQETQYF
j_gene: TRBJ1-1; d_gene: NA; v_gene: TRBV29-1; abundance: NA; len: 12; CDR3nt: TGCAGCGTTGTAACGGGGGGCTTTGTAGCTTTCTTT; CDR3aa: CSVVTGGFVAFF
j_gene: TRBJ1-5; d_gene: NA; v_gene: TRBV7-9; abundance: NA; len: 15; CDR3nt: TGTGCCAGCAGCTCCCTCCGGGGGGAAAATCAGCCCCAGCATTTT; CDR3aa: CASSSLRGENQPQHF
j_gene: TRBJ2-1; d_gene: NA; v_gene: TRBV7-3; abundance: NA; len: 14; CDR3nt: TGTGCCAGCAGCTTAACAGGGACACGGAATGAGCAGTTCTTC; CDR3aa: CASSLTGTRNEQFF
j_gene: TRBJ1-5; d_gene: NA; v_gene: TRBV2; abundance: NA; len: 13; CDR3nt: TGTGCCAGCAGTGTGGTGGGGGGGCAGCCCCAGCATTTT; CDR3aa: CASSVVGGQPQHF
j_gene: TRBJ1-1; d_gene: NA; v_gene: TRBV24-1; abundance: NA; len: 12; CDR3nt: TGTGCCACCAGTGACCCTGCCCGAGGAGCTTTCTTT; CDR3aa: CATSDPARGAFF
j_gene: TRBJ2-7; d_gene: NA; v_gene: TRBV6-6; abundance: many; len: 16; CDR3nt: TGTGCCAGCAGTTATTCCGGGTCACCGAGCTCCTACGAGCAGTACTTC; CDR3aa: CASSYSGSPSSYEQYF
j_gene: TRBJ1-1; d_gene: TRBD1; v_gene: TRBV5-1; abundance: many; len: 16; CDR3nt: TGCGCCAGCAGCGTGGCTCAAACAGGGGGCGGCACTGAAGCTTTCTTT; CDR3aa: CASSVAQTGGGTEAFF
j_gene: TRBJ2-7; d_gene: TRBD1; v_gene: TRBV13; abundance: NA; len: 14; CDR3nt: TGTGCCAGCAGCCAGACCCGGGACAGCGATTCGCAGTACTTC; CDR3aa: CASSQTRDSDSQYF
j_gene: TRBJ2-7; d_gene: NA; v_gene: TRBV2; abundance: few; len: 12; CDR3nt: TGTGCCAGCAGACCCGACAGCTACGAGCAGTACTTC; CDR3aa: CASRPDSYEQYF
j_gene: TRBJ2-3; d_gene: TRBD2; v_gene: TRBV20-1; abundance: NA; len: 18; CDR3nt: TGCAGTGCTAGAGCGGGGGCTAGCGGGGGCTGGCGAACAGATACGCAGTACTTT; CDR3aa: CSARAGASGGWRTDTQYF
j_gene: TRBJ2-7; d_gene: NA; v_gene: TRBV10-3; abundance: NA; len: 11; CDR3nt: TGTGCCATCAGCAGGGACTACGAGCAGTACTTC; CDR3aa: CAISRDYEQYF